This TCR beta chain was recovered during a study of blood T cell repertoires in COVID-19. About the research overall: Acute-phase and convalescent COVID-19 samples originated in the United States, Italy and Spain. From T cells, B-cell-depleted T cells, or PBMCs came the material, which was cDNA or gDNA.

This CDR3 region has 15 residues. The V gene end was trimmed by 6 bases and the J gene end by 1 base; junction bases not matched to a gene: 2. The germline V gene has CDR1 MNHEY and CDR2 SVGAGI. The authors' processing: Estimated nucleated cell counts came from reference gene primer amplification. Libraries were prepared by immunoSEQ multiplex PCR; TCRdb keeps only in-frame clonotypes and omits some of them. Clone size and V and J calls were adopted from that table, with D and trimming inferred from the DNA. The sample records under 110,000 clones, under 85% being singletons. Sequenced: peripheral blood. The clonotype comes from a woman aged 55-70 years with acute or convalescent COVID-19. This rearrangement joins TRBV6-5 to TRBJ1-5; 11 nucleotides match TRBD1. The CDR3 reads CASRDRGQSNQPQHF. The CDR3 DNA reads TGTGCCAGCAGGGACAGGGGGCAAAGCAATCAGCCCCAGCATTTT.